Below, 26 T cell receptor beta chains from the same sample are listed, as sequenced in a study of naive and memory T cell subsets. The beta constant-region primer was an equimolar mix of two oligonucleotides covering TRBC1 and TRBC2. Ligated cDNA was amplified by four rounds of PCR with nested alpha and beta constant-region primers and SP2. One entry per CDR3 protein results from TCRdb running MiXCR on the UMI-ligation and nested PCR reads. The sample carries roughly 130,000 distinct CDR3 sequences, roughly 36% recorded once. The sample was central memory CD4+ T cells from blood. The receptors originated from a human donor in good health.

This clonotype was counted only a few times. V is TRBV11-2 and J is TRBJ2-1; tentative D call: TRBD1 (5 bases). Germline loops: CDR1 SGHAT, CDR2 FQNNGV. The germline V and J ends were trimmed by 5 bases and 3 bases, with 11 bases remaining between them. The CDR3 spans 14 residues. In DNA, the CDR3 is TGTGCCAGCAGCCCTCAGGGAATCTACAATGAGCAGTTCTTC. It translates to CASSPQGIYNEQFF. Using reference TRBV11-2 and TRBJ2-1 for the parts outside the CDR3, the full variable domain is EAGVAQSPRYKIIEKRQSVAFWCNPISGHATLYWYQQILGQGPKLLIQFQNNGVVDDSQLPKDRFSAERLKGVDSTLKIQPAKLEDSAVYLCASSPQGIYNEQFFGPGTRLTVL.

This clonotype was detected only a few times. This rearrangement joins TRBV20-1 to TRBJ2-7; D remains ambiguous. The length of the CDR3 is 13 residues. Germline lookup yields CDR1 DFQATT and CDR2 SNEGSKA (reference sequence). V lost 0 bases and J 1 base, leaving 7 bases between the germline ends. CDR3 in DNA: TGCAGTGCTAGAGATGTCAGGTCCTACGAGCAGTACTTC. Translating gives CSARDVRSYEQYF.

The chain combines TRBV24-1 with TRBJ2-1; 8 bases agree with TRBD2. J lost 6 bases, V lost 3 bases, and 3 bases had no gene match. Germline lookup yields CDR1 KGHDR and CDR2 SFDVKD. The CDR3 covers 14 residues. The chain's CDR3 is CATSDTGLVNEQFF. CDR3 nucleotides: TGTGCCACCAGTGATACGGGACTAGTCAATGAGCAGTTCTTC.

V and J are TRBV28 and TRBJ2-7; 9 bases agree with TRBD1. The V segment lost 7 bases and the J segment 6 bases; nucleotides outside the gene matches: 13. In germline, CDR1 is MDHEN, CDR2 SYDVKM. The CDR3 runs to 15 residues. The CDR3 DNA sequence: TGTGCCAGCACGCCCGGGGGACAGGGACAGGGCGAGCAGTACTTC. The encoded protein is CASTPGGQGQGEQYF.

J is TRBJ1-1 and V is TRBV11-2, with a possible D match to TRBD1 (6 bases). Germline V gene data show CDR1 as SGHAT and CDR2 as FQNNGV. The CDR3 is 13 amino acids. V shed 2 bases and J shed 5 bases, with 9 bases lying between them. The CDR3 bases are TGTGCCAGCAGCTTATCACAGGGAACTGAAGCTTTCTTT. Its translation: CASSLSQGTEAFF. Complete variable domain (other parts from reference TRBV11-2 and TRBJ1-1): EAGVAQSPRYKIIEKRQSVAFWCNPISGHATLYWYQQILGQGPKLLIQFQNNGVVDDSQLPKDRFSAERLKGVDSTLKIQPAKLEDSAVYLCASSLSQGTEAFFGQGTRLTVV.

The chain recombines TRBV28 with TRBJ2-1; D may correspond to TRBD1 or TRBD2 (5 bases each). Looked up from germline, CDR1 is MDHEN and CDR2 is SYDVKM. Trimming took 5 bases from V and 0 from J, leaving 11 bases between them. CDR3 length: 15 amino acids. CDR3 loop: CASSPGGSSYNEQFF. In DNA, the CDR3 is TGTGCCAGCAGTCCTGGGGGAAGCTCCTACAATGAGCAGTTCTTC. Full variable domain (missing parts from reference TRBV28 and TRBJ2-1): DVKVTQSSRYLVKRTGEKVFLECVQDMDHENMFWYRQDPGLGLRLIYFSYDVKMKEKGDIPEGYSVSREKKERFSLILESASTNQTSMYLCASSPGGSSYNEQFFGPGTRLTVL.

The chain has TRBV20-1 and TRBJ1-1; D perhaps matches TRBD1 (5 bases). Germline CDR1 DFQATT, CDR2 SNEGSKA (reference sequence). Between the trimmed V and J ends, which lost 3 bases and 5 bases, there was a span of 16 bases. The CDR3 is 14 residues long. The CDR3 nucleotides are TGCAGTGCTAGTCTGGGGCAGGGAATTACTGAAGCTTTCTTT. Translated, it gives CSASLGQGITEAFF.

This chain links TRBV3-1 with TRBJ2-6; 8 bases match TRBD1. Germline CDR1 LGHDT, CDR2 YNNKEL (reference sequence). This CDR3 has 18 amino acids. The V gene end was trimmed by 2 bases and the J gene end by 1 base; junction bases not matched to a gene: 7. The CDR3 DNA reads TGTGCCAGCAGCCAAACCCAGGGGGCGCCTTCTGGGGCCAACGTCCTGACTTTC. Its translation: CASSQTQGAPSGANVLTF.

This clonotype has a handful of counts. The rearrangement uses TRBV7-2 and TRBJ1-5; no definite D call. The germline V gene encodes CDR1 SGHTA and CDR2 FQGNSA. Between the trimmed V and J ends, which lost 5 bases and 7 bases, there was a span of 24 bases. The length of the CDR3 is 17 residues. CDR3 DNA: TGTGCCAGCAGCACACCGGGTGGACCAACCGCGGGCCAGCCCCAGCATTTT. It yields the protein CASSTPGGPTAGQPQHF.

The table lists this clonotype with a few counts. The J gene is TRBJ1-5, the V gene TRBV4-3; 7 nucleotides line up with TRBD1. The CDR3 contains 15 residues. Unmatched junction bases numbered 4, after V lost 0 bases and J lost 5 bases. The germline V gene has CDR1 LGHNA and CDR2 YSLEER. The CDR3 DNA sequence: TGCGCCAGCAGCCAAGATGCAGGGGGAGATCAGCCCCAGCATTTT. This codes for CASSQDAGGDQPQHF.

This clonotype was seen a few times. This chain connects TRBV19 to TRBJ2-1, with 7 bases identical to TRBD2. The V and J ends lost 3 bases and 15 bases, in that order; junction bases with no gene match: 8. CDR1 and CDR2 (germline): LNHDA, SQIVND (reference sequence). The CDR3 runs to 12 residues. For the CDR3, the DNA is TGTGCCAGTAGTATTTGGGGGGGAAGGGCGTTCTTC. It yields the protein CASSIWGGRAFF.

The chain employs TRBV11-2 and TRBJ2-7; 10 nucleotides align to TRBD2. Germline loops: CDR1 SGHAT, CDR2 FQNNGV. J gave up 2 bases and V 1 base, and 5 bases lay outside the gene matches. This CDR3 is built from 16 residues. CDR3 sequence reads: CASSLVSSGGTYEQYF. Written as DNA, the CDR3 is TGTGCCAGCAGCTTAGTGAGTAGCGGGGGGACCTACGAGCAGTACTTC.

This clonotype came up a few times. The V gene is TRBV28, the J gene TRBJ2-2; D not resolved. The germline V gene encodes CDR1 MDHEN and CDR2 SYDVKM. The CDR3 runs 13 residues. V gave up 5 bases and J gave up 4 bases, with 8 bases separating them. This CDR3 reads CASSVFPTGELFF. CDR3 nucleotides: TGTGCCAGCAGTGTTTTCCCCACCGGGGAGCTGTTTTTT.

This clonotype was observed a few times. CDR3 sequence (DNA): TGTGCCAGCAGTTACGGGGACGGATACAATGAGCAGTTCTTC. This gives the protein CASSYGDGYNEQFF. The chain recombines TRBV6-2 or TRBV6-3 with TRBJ2-1, with D possibly called TRBD1 or TRBD2 (5 bases each). This CDR3 is built from 14 residues. Germline V gene sequence: CDR1 MNHEY, CDR2 SVGEGT. Trimming left V 2 bases short and J 4 bases short, with 9 bases between.

This clonotype was seen ten or more times. The rearrangement joins TRBV29-1 to TRBJ2-7; 12 positions match TRBD1. The germline V gene encodes CDR1 SQVTM and CDR2 ANQGSEA. V shed 1 base, J shed 4 bases, and the junction held 5 bases outside the gene matches. The CDR3 is 15 residues long. CDR3 sequence reads: CSVEVGDRGRYEQYF. The CDR3 nucleotides are TGCAGCGTTGAAGTTGGGGACAGGGGGCGGTACGAGCAGTACTTC.

This clonotype was seen more than once but under ten times. The V and J genes are TRBV2 and TRBJ2-1, with D perhaps matching TRBD1 or TRBD2 (5 bases each). Germline CDR1 SNHLY, CDR2 FYNNEI. CDR3 length: 15 residues. V was pared by 9 bases and J by 5 bases, with 20 bases between. The CDR3 DNA sequence: TGTGCCAGGGGAAACTTCGGGACGGAACACAATGAGCAGTTCTTC. As protein: CARGNFGTEHNEQFF.

This chain connects TRBV15 to TRBJ2-5; D perhaps matches TRBD1 (5 bases). There are 17 residues in the CDR3. Germline CDR1 is LNHNV and CDR2 is YYDKDF (reference sequence). V was clipped by 0 bases and J by 1 base, with 15 bases between them. The CDR3 loop reads CATSRDLPGNIQETQYF. In nucleotides, the CDR3 is TGTGCCACCAGCAGAGATCTACCAGGGAACATCCAAGAGACCCAGTACTTC.

The rearrangement uses TRBV9 and TRBJ2-1, with 11 bases matching TRBD2. V lost 3 bases and J lost 5; bases outside the gene matches: 7. This CDR3 spans 16 amino acids. Germline V gene lookup returns CDR1 SGDLS and CDR2 YYNGEE. The CDR3 nucleotides are TGTGCCAGCAGCGCAACCGTAGCGGGAGGGAACAATGAGCAGTTCTTC. As protein: CASSATVAGGNNEQFF.

The rearrangement uses TRBV4-2 and TRBJ2-5; 9 bases map to TRBD2. With V trimmed by 1 base and J by 3 bases, 0 bases remained unmatched. Germline loops: CDR1 LGHNA, CDR2 YNFKEQ. The CDR3 spans 14 residues. CDR3 sequence: CASSQGGGEETQYF. CDR3 bases: TGTGCCAGCAGCCAAGGCGGGGGGGAAGAGACCCAGTACTTC.

This clonotype was seen a few times. V gene TRBV28 combines with J gene TRBJ1-1, with 8 bases lining up with TRBD1. This CDR3 contains 14 residues. V trimming: 6 bases; J trimming: 6 bases; junction bases outside the gene matches: 9. Germline values: CDR1 MDHEN, CDR2 SYDVKM. This CDR3 reads CASRYYDRGAEAFF. CDR3 nucleotide sequence: TGTGCCAGCAGGTACTATGACAGGGGCGCTGAAGCTTTCTTT.

Here the CDR3 reads CSAGRLRTSGISYNEQFF. Here the CDR3 DNA reads TGCAGTGCGGGCCGCCTGCGGACTAGCGGAATCTCCTACAATGAGCAGTTCTTC. The V gene is TRBV20-1, the J gene TRBJ2-1, with 10 nucleotides matching TRBD2. The CDR3 contains 18 residues. V was pared by 6 bases and J by 0 bases, with 14 bases of the junction left unmatched. Looked up from germline, CDR1 is DFQATT and CDR2 is SNEGSKA (reference sequence).

The V gene is TRBV7-3, the J gene TRBJ2-3, with a weak D call TRBD2 (5 bases). In germline, CDR1 is SGHTA, CDR2 FQGTGA. The CDR3 spans 16 residues. Trimming removed 3 bases from V and 1 base from J, with 14 bases in between. The CDR3 sequence: CASSFRSGSGTDTQYF. The CDR3 nucleotides read TGTGCCAGCAGCTTTAGATCGGGTAGCGGCACAGATACGCAGTATTTT.

This clonotype was seen only a few times. The J gene is TRBJ1-6, the V gene TRBV10-1; D possibly corresponds to TRBD1 (5 bases). The CDR3 consists of 13 residues. The germline V gene has CDR1 WNHNN and CDR2 SYGVQD (reference sequence). The V and J ends lost 10 bases and 6 bases respectively, with 13 bases between them. The CDR3 spells CAIAGRVNSPLHF. DNA for the CDR3: TGCGCCATCGCGGGACGGGTTAATTCACCCCTCCACTTT.

This clonotype showed up just a few times. This rearrangement joins TRBV6-5 to TRBJ1-1; tentative D call: TRBD1 (6 bases). The V and J ends lost 4 bases and 5 bases respectively, with 20 bases between them. CDR3 size: 16 residues. Germline V gene sequence: CDR1 MNHEY, CDR2 SVGAGI. CDR3 amino acids: CASSSVGGHMGTEAFF. CDR3 coding DNA: TGTGCCAGCAGTTCCGTCGGGGGGCACATGGGGACTGAAGCTTTCTTT.

The chain uses TRBV5-1 and TRBJ1-1; 7 bases match TRBD1. From germline, CDR1 is SGHRS and CDR2 YFSETQ. This CDR3 is 13 amino acids long. V lost 3 bases, J lost 8 bases, and 7 bases stayed unmatched. As DNA, the CDR3 is TGCGCCAGCAGCTCCCAGGGGGGCTTGGAAGCTTTCTTT. This encodes CASSSQGGLEAFF.

This clonotype turned up a few times. The rearrangement uses TRBV7-2 and TRBJ2-7; the D is unclear. The length of the CDR3 is 12 residues. CDR1 SGHTA and CDR2 FQGNSA come from the germline V gene. V lost 3 bases, J lost 2 bases, and 5 bases lay in between. This CDR3 reads CASSFSTYEQYF. The CDR3 DNA is TGTGCCAGCAGCTTTTCGACCTACGAGCAGTACTTC.